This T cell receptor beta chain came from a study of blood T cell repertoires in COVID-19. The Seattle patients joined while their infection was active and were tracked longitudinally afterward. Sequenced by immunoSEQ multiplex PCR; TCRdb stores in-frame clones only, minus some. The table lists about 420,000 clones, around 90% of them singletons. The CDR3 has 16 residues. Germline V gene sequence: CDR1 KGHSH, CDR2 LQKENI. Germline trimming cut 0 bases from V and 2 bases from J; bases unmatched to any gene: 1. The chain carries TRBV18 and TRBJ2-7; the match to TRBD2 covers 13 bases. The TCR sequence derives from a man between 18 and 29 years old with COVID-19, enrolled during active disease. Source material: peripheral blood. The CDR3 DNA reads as TGTGCCAGCTCACCACCGGGGACTAGCGGGACCTACGAGCAGTACTTC. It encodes CASSPPGTSGTYEQYF.